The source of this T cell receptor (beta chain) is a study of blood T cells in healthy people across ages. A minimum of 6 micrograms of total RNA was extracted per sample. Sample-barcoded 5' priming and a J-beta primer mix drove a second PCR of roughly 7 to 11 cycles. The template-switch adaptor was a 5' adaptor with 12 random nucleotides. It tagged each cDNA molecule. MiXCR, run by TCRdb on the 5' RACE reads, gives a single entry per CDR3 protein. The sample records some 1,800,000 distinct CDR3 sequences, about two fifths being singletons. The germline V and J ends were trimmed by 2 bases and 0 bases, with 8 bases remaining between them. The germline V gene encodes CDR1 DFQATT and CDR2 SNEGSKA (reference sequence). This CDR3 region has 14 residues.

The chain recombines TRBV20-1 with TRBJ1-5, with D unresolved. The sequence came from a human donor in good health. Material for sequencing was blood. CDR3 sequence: CSARSGYSNQPQHF. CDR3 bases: TGCAGTGCTAGATCCGGTTATAGCAATCAGCCCCAGCATTTT.